The 17 T cell receptor beta chains presented below share a single source sample, sequenced in a study of T cells in Graves' hyperthyroidism and ophthalmopathy. From RNA transcripts, TCR beta CDR3 regions were amplified. The TCR CDR3 was amplified in a first-round RT-PCR using the HTBI primer set. MiXCR, run by TCRdb on the multiplex PCR reads, gives a single entry per CDR3 protein. This sample yields almost 600,000 distinct CDR3 sequences, of which 14% are seen a single time; roughly 5.5% belongs to the top ten. The sample comprised blood. These receptors were obtained from a woman in her 30s with Graves' hyperthyroidism that later progressed to Graves' ophthalmopathy.

This clonotype occurred many times. The chain is built from TRBV7-6 and TRBJ2-5; possible D gene TRBD1, 6 bases. Per the germline V gene, CDR1 is SGHVS and CDR2 is FNYEAQ. The V end was cut by 1 base, the J end by 5 bases, with 11 bases between. The CDR3 has 14 amino acids. The CDR3 DNA reads TGTGCCAGCAGCTTAGACAGGGTGGAGGAGACCCAGTACTTC. Encoded protein: CASSLDRVEETQYF.

The chain carries TRBV5-1 and TRBJ2-7; D is ambiguous. The CDR3 has 11 amino acids. Germline V gives CDR1 SGHRS, CDR2 YFSETQ. V lost 7 bases and J lost 4, with 9 bases in between. The CDR3 DNA reads TGCGCCAGCGGAAAGGGTTACGAGCAGTACTTC. This gives the protein CASGKGYEQYF. Full variable domain (rest looked up from reference TRBV5-1 and TRBJ2-7): KAGVTQTPRYLIKTRGQQVTLSCSPISGHRSVSWYQQTPGQGLQFLFEYFSETQRNKGNFPGRFSGRQFSNSRSEMNVSTLELGDSALYLCASGKGYEQYFGPGTRLTVT.

This clonotype showed up just a few times. V is TRBV6-5 and J is TRBJ2-6; D gene uncertain. V dropped 4 bases and J dropped 2 bases, with 9 bases sitting between them. CDR3 length: 15 residues. CDR1 and CDR2 (germline): MNHEY, SVGAGI. CDR3: CASSSAGPGANVLTF. As DNA, the CDR3 is TGTGCCAGCAGTTCTGCTGGACCTGGGGCCAACGTCCTGACTTTC.

CDR3 bases: TGTGCCAGCAGCCAAGATCCCCCTAGCGGGTATTACAATGAGCAGTTCTTC. This translates into CASSQDPPSGYYNEQFF. The chain is built from TRBV3-1 and TRBJ2-1, with TRBD2 identical over 8 bases. V lost 0 bases and J lost 4; bases outside the gene matches: 8. The CDR3 consists of 17 residues. Germline V gives CDR1 LGHDT, CDR2 YNNKEL (reference sequence).

This clonotype was seen ten or more times. This chain joins TRBV2 and TRBJ2-7, with TRBD2 matching 11 bases. CDR3 length equals 17 residues. V was pared by 6 bases and J by 2 bases, with 12 bases of the junction left unmatched. Germline loops: CDR1 SNHLY, CDR2 FYNNEI. The CDR3 sequence: CASRGAGLAGNPYEQYF. The CDR3 region has the DNA TGTGCCAGCAGAGGGGCAGGACTAGCGGGCAACCCCTACGAGCAGTACTTC.

This clonotype showed up many times. The chain has TRBV7-2 and TRBJ2-1, with 9 bases fitting TRBD2. V trimming: 7 bases; J trimming: 4 bases; junction bases outside the gene matches: 8. CDR3 length: 15 amino acids. Germline V gives CDR1 SGHTA, CDR2 FQGNSA. CDR3 coding DNA: TGTGCCAGCACCTCGACGACTAGCGGATACAATGAGCAGTTCTTC. Its protein product is CASTSTTSGYNEQFF. Full variable domain (outside the CDR3, taken from reference TRBV7-2 and TRBJ2-1): GAGVSQSPSNKVTEKGKDVELRCDPISGHTALYWYRQSLGQGLEFLIYFQGNSAPDKSGLPSDRFSAERTGGSVSTLTIQRTQQEDSAVYLCASTSTTSGYNEQFFGPGTRLTVL.

This clonotype came up many times. This chain uses TRBV7-9 with TRBJ1-2; 8 bases are shared with TRBD1. Germline CDR1 SEHNR, CDR2 FQNEAQ (reference sequence). CDR3 length: 13 residues. V was clipped by 1 base and J by 6 bases; unmatched bases: 1. DNA for the CDR3: TGTGCCAGCAGCTTAGAGACAGGGGATGGCTACACCTTC. Translating it yields CASSLETGDGYTF.

This chain joins TRBV5-1 and TRBJ2-7, with D possibly matching TRBD1 (6 bases). The CDR3 length is 15 residues. Between the trimmed V and J ends, which lost 4 bases and 2 bases, there was a span of 16 bases. Germline assignment: CDR1 SGHRS and CDR2 YFSETQ. Here the CDR3 DNA reads TGCGCCAGCAGCGACTCCCCAGGGGCAACCTACGAGCAGTACTTC. Translated, it gives CASSDSPGATYEQYF.

In this sample, this clonotype turned up many times. The chain combines TRBV20-1 with TRBJ2-5; 14 bases line up with TRBD2. Germline values: CDR1 DFQATT, CDR2 SNEGSKA (reference sequence). The V segment lost 0 bases and the J segment 5 bases; nucleotides outside the gene matches: 8. This CDR3 is built from 17 residues. The CDR3, as DNA: TGCAGTGCTAGAGACCGACTAGCGGGAGGGCCCCAGGAGACCCAGTACTTC. It yields the protein CSARDRLAGGPQETQYF.

This clonotype was seen only a few times. This chain uses TRBV6-1 with TRBJ1-5; D gene unclear. The CDR3 has 13 residues. V was cut by 1 base and J by 7 bases, with 8 bases left in between. Germline-derived CDR1 and CDR2 are MNHNS and SASEGT. The CDR3 loop is CASSEDLRQPQHF. In nucleotides, the CDR3 is TGTGCCAGCAGTGAAGACCTCAGACAGCCCCAGCATTTT.

At least ten counts were recorded for this clonotype. The V call is TRBV20-1, the J call TRBJ2-2, with D possibly matching TRBD2 (7 bases). CDR3 length equals 15 residues. Per the germline V gene, CDR1 is DFQATT and CDR2 is SNEGSKA (reference sequence). Trimming took off 1 base at V and 3 bases at J, with 12 bases between the two ends. Here the CDR3 reads CSARAGGQDTGELFF. The CDR3 region has the DNA TGCAGTGCTAGAGCCGGGGGGCAGGACACCGGGGAGCTGTTTTTT.

Ten or more counts support this clonotype. V gene TRBV20-1 combines with J gene TRBJ1-5, with TRBD1 matching 9 bases. Trimming removed 1 base from V and 3 bases from J; junction bases left unmatched: 7. The CDR3 spans 16 residues. Germline V gives CDR1 DFQATT, CDR2 SNEGSKA (reference sequence). The CDR3 region has the DNA TGCAGTGCTAGAGGGAGGGACAGGGAAGTCAATCAGCCCCAGCATTTT. Amino acid sequence: CSARGRDREVNQPQHF.

A word on this clonotype: Given a much more abundant clone one base away, this may be a read error. This CDR3 is missing its conserved last phenylalanine or tryptophan, likely due to a read error. The chain is built from TRBV20-1 and TRBJ2-7; 14 bases are shared with TRBD2. Germline lookup yields CDR1 DFQATT and CDR2 SNEGSKA (reference sequence). Trimming removed 7 bases from V and 2 bases from J; junction bases left unmatched: 10. CDR3 length: 16 amino acids. In DNA form, the CDR3 reads TGCAGTGTCCCCGGACTAGCGGGGGGACACACCTACGAGCAGTACCTC. This codes for CSVPGLAGGHTYEQYL.

This clonotype was detected many times. V is TRBV19 and J is TRBJ2-7; 8 nucleotides align to TRBD1. The CDR3 runs to 16 residues. V trimming: 5 bases; J trimming: 0 bases; junction bases outside the gene matches: 9. Looked up from germline, CDR1 is LNHDA and CDR2 is SQIVND (reference sequence). CDR3 loop: CASSPVGQAYSYEQYF. The CDR3 nucleotides are TGTGCCAGTAGTCCGGTGGGACAGGCCTACTCCTACGAGCAGTACTTC.

This clonotype occurred many times. Here the CDR3 reads CASSLLGQGLNYGYTF. CDR3 in DNA: TGTGCCAGCAGTTTGTTGGGTCAGGGGCTTAACTATGGCTACACCTTC. The chain recombines TRBV28 with TRBJ1-2; tentatively, D is TRBD1 (6 bases). The CDR3 has 16 residues. Trimming pared 3 bases from V and 1 base from J, leaving 15 bases between. CDR1 and CDR2 from the germline V gene are MDHEN and SYDVKM.

V gene TRBV14 combines with J gene TRBJ2-2, with 11 bases that match TRBD1. The ends lost 3 bases at V and 6 bases at J; junction bases unmatched: 9. CDR3 length: 17 residues. Germline V lookup: CDR1 SGHDN, CDR2 FVKESK. This CDR3 reads CASSQFGGQGVPGELFF. In DNA form, the CDR3 reads TGTGCCAGCAGCCAGTTTGGGGGACAGGGGGTCCCCGGGGAGCTGTTTTTT.

The chain carries TRBV7-3 and TRBJ2-1, with D maybe TRBD2 (5 bases). V was trimmed by 5 bases and J by 8 bases, leaving 22 bases between them. Germline CDR1 is SGHTA and CDR2 is FQGTGA. CDR3 size: 16 residues. The CDR3 DNA follows: TGTGCCAGCAGCCCAAAGGCGGGTACGGGAAACTATGAGCAGTTCTTC. Protein sequence: CASSPKAGTGNYEQFF. Complete variable domain (other parts from reference TRBV7-3 and TRBJ2-1): GAGVSQTPSNKVTEKGKYVELRCDPISGHTALYWYRQSLGQGPEFLIYFQGTGAADDSGLPNDRFFAVRPEGSVSTLKIQRTERGDSAVYLCASSPKAGTGNYEQFFGPGTRLTVL.